Below, one T cell receptor beta chain is given with its context. The entry originates in a study of cytomegalovirus exposure and HLA in healthy donors. As for the study in general: Earlier findings included 90 million to 120 million unique TCR beta sequences obtained from 150 million to 200 million T cells. Of the donors genotyped, 398 in all, 75% to 90% fell in the Caucasian-associated ancestry cluster.

The PCR had 60 Vbeta and 13 Jbeta primers. TCRdb keeps only in-frame clones here, not all; method: immunoSEQ multiplex PCR. The sample includes 200,000 to 250,000 clones, approximately 82% seen only once; the top ten take 0.6% to 0.7%. V lost 6 bases to trimming and J lost 5 bases; unmatched junction nucleotides: 12. Germline V CDR1 and CDR2: LNHDA, SQIVND (reference sequence). This CDR3 has 17 residues. What was sequenced was PBMCs. The TCR sequence derives from a man aged 18 to 35 in good health and CMV-seronegative. The chain couples TRBV19 to TRBJ2-3; 12 nucleotides align to TRBD2. This CDR3 reads CASRRLAGESSGDTQYF. In DNA, the CDR3 is TGTGCCAGTAGGCGACTAGCGGGAGAGTCCTCGGGAGATACGCAGTATTTT.